This T cell receptor (beta chain) was profiled in a study of T cell responses to AZD1222 COVID-19 vaccine. Findings of the study overall: The study sampled repertoires only after the peak T cell response. Dominant CD4 TCR responses targeted spike regions 160-218 and 743-854. Females made up more of the donors, who were largely white British, and clonal diversity may have come out too low.

Notes on this clone: The target antigen is unknown.

Both about-4-week and about-12-week second-dose recipients were combined. V was trimmed by 0 bases and J by 2 bases, leaving 8 bases between them. CDR1 and CDR2 (germline): SGHRS, YFSETQ. The CDR3 runs to 15 residues. Generated by immunoSEQ multiplex PCR, the TCRdb table keeps only in-frame clones and is missing some. The sample lists around 120,000 clones; roughly nine tenths were seen once. Here the sequenced sample was peripheral blood, taken 28 days after the second AZD1222 dose. V and J are TRBV5-1 and TRBJ1-4; D call uncertain. The receptor was derived from an adult who received the AZD1222 COVID-19 vaccine. The CDR3 DNA reads TGCGCCAGCAGCTTGGAAGGGTCGACTAATGAAAAACTGTTTTTT. This translates into CASSLEGSTNEKLFF.